This T cell receptor (beta chain) was profiled in a study of regulatory T cells in long-lasting Graves disease. The study, taken as a whole, reports: Examination was confined to peripheral blood, excluding thyroid tissue. TCR diversity in persistent Graves' patients was below that of newly diagnosed ones.

This clonotype was observed many times. As yet, its antigen is unknown. The CDR3 is made up of 13 amino acids. Between the trimmed V and J ends, which lost 7 bases and 4 bases, there was a span of 13 bases. The germline V gene has CDR1 SNHLY and CDR2 FYNNEI. The time point here: persistent/refractory GD, antithyroid drugs over 5 years with positive TRAb. PBMC RNA was the source of the TCR library. As a group, patients came from one endocrinology department in Xi'an, China. A volume of approximately 10 milliliters of peripheral blood was collected in EDTA tubes. CDR3-region Arm-PCR and iRepertoire HTBI primers produced the TCR beta libraries. TCRdb reanalysed the multiplex PCR reads using MiXCR and keeps one entry per CDR3 protein. The data show some 370,000 distinct CDR3 sequences, more than 20% seen once.

This clonotype was obtained from a middle-aged woman with Graves disease. The sample was peripheral blood mononuclear cells (PBMCs), taken when the disease was refractory, from a patient treated with antithyroid drugs. This chain links TRBV2 with TRBJ1-1; TRBD1 is a possible D gene (6 bases). The CDR3 bases are TGTGCCAGCATCAAGGGGGAGAGCACTGAAGCTTTCTTT. It encodes CASIKGESTEAFF.